Following are 27 T cell receptor beta chains from one sample sequenced in a study of blood T cell repertoires in COVID-19. Some clones are missing from TCRdb's copy, which holds only in-frame ones; the method was immunoSEQ multiplex PCR. The table records roughly 200,000 clones, approximately 87% of them present only once. Sequenced sample: PBMCs or T cells enriched from blood (not recorded which). Receptors were obtained from a woman between 50 and 59 years old in a cohort exposed to, infected with or recovered from COVID-19 (not recorded which).

J is TRBJ1-2 and V is TRBV19; 7 nucleotides agree with TRBD1. There are 16 residues in the CDR3. V lost 6 bases and J lost 0; bases outside the gene matches: 10. Germline V gene sequence: CDR1 LNHDA, CDR2 SQIVND (reference sequence). CDR3 protein: CASRPSGTVANYGYTF. In DNA, the CDR3 is TGTGCCAGTAGGCCCTCCGGGACAGTTGCTAACTATGGCTACACCTTC. Looking up the rest from reference TRBV19 and TRBJ1-2 gives the full variable domain: DGGITQSPKYLFRKEGQNVTLSCEQNLNHDAMYWYRQDPGQGLRLIYYSQIVNDFQKGDIAEGYSVSREKKESFPLTVTSAQKNPTAFYLCASRPSGTVANYGYTFGSGTRLTVV.

The chain has TRBV4-3 and TRBJ2-1; D is perhaps TRBD1 (6 bases). Trimming pared 5 bases from V and 5 bases from J, leaving 19 bases between. Germline loops: CDR1 LGHNA, CDR2 YSLEER. This CDR3 has 16 amino acids. In DNA form, the CDR3 reads TGCGCCAGCAGCTCAACTGGGGGCACGGGTAACAATGAGCAGTTCTTC. Translating it yields CASSSTGGTGNNEQFF.

The sample holds one count of this clone. The rearrangement uses TRBV18 and TRBJ1-1; D is perhaps TRBD1 (5 bases). The CDR3 is made up of 13 amino acids. Trimming stripped 6 bases from V and 7 bases from J, with 15 bases between. Germline CDR1 KGHSH, CDR2 LQKENI. The CDR3 reads CASSHTGGGEAFF. The CDR3 bases are TGTGCCAGCTCCCATACAGGCGGGGGTGAAGCTTTCTTT.

The chain recombines TRBV9 with TRBJ1-3; no firm D call. Germline V gives CDR1 SGDLS, CDR2 YYNGEE. V was pared by 5 bases and J by 0 bases, with 3 bases between. The CDR3 consists of 12 residues. Here the CDR3 DNA reads TGTGCCAGCAGTCTCTCTGGAAACACCATATATTTT. This gives the protein CASSLSGNTIYF.

V gene TRBV7-9 combines with J gene TRBJ2-3, with 10 bases fitting TRBD2. CDR1 and CDR2 (germline): SEHNR, FQNEAQ (reference sequence). Trimming cost V 5 bases and J 3 bases; bases outside gene matches: 5. The CDR3 has 15 residues. In DNA form, the CDR3 reads TGTGCCAGCAGCCTGTCTAGCGGGAGAACAGATACGCAGTATTTT. The encoded protein is CASSLSSGRTDTQYF.

The chain recombines TRBV5-1 with TRBJ1-3, with D tentatively TRBD1 (5 bases). The CDR3 is 14 amino acids. V was clipped by 0 bases and J by 7 bases, with 11 bases between them. CDR1 is SGHRS and CDR2 is YFSETQ in the germline V gene. The CDR3 protein is CASSLGSGPNTIYF. In DNA form, the CDR3 reads TGCGCCAGCAGCTTGGGTTCAGGGCCGAACACCATATATTTT.

V and J are TRBV5-8 and TRBJ2-5; TRBD1 aligns across 7 bases. The CDR3 has 16 amino acids. The germline V gene has CDR1 SGHTS and CDR2 YDEGEE. V lost 6 bases to trimming and J lost 5 bases; unmatched junction nucleotides: 16. The CDR3 sequence is CASITRAGGGRETQYF. The CDR3 DNA is TGTGCCAGCATTACGAGGGCAGGGGGTGGTCGGGAGACCCAGTACTTC.

The chain uses TRBV11-2 and TRBJ1-2; D is uncertain. The CDR3 is 14 amino acids. Trimming cost V 5 bases and J 1 base, with 11 bases left between them. Germline loops: CDR1 SGHAT, CDR2 FQNNGV. This chain's CDR3 is CASSPTYGNYGYTF. The CDR3 nucleotides read TGTGCCAGCAGCCCAACCTATGGTAACTATGGCTACACCTTC.

The genes are TRBV5-4 and TRBJ2-1; TRBD1 aligns across 9 bases. The CDR3 runs to 14 residues. From germline, CDR1 is SGHNT and CDR2 YYREEE (reference sequence). V lost 4 bases and J lost 7; bases outside the gene matches: 6. The CDR3 region is CASSPRTGVNEQFF. The CDR3 nucleotides read TGTGCCAGCAGCCCCAGGACAGGGGTGAATGAGCAGTTCTTC.

The chain carries TRBV2 and TRBJ1-6, with D hard to call. Trimming pared 7 bases from V and 1 base from J, leaving 20 bases between. The CDR3 totals 18 residues. CDR1 is SNHLY and CDR2 is FYNNEI in the germline V gene. The CDR3 nucleotides read TGTGCCAGCAAAGACCCGGGTGGGTGGAGATCCTATAATTCACCCCTCCACTTT. It specifies CASKDPGGWRSYNSPLHF.

This clone has just one count. The chain employs TRBV5-6 and TRBJ2-7; TRBD1 might be the D (5 bases). CDR1 is SGHDT, CDR2 YYEEEE, per germline. Between the trimmed V and J ends, which lost 1 base and 5 bases, there was a span of 10 bases. CDR3 length equals 13 residues. As DNA, the CDR3 is TGTGCCAGCAGCTTGCAGGGCCCGGACGAGCAGTACTTC. Protein product: CASSLQGPDEQYF.

The chain combines TRBV4-3 with TRBJ2-2, with D possibly being TRBD2 (5 bases). The CDR3 is made up of 15 amino acids. In germline, CDR1 is LGHNA, CDR2 YSLEER. The ends were cut back, 0 bases at V and 4 bases at J, with 9 bases in the middle. CDR3 protein: CASSQDRGITGELFF. CDR3 DNA: TGCGCCAGCAGCCAAGATCGGGGTATCACCGGGGAGCTGTTTTTT.

V usage is TRBV6-2 or TRBV6-3 and J usage is TRBJ2-7; D gene unclear. The CDR3 consists of 15 residues. Trimming removed 3 bases from V and 0 bases from J, with 12 bases in between. The V gene's germline CDR1 is MNHEY and CDR2 SVGEGT. In DNA, the CDR3 is TGTGCCAGCAGTTATCCAGGATCCAGCTCCTACGAGCAGTACTTC. Protein sequence: CASSYPGSSSYEQYF.

The genes are TRBV2 and TRBJ2-1; TRBD2 aligns across 10 bases. The CDR3 has 15 residues. J was trimmed by 6 bases and V by 6 bases; bases with no gene match: 8. The germline gives CDR1 SNHLY, CDR2 FYNNEI. The CDR3 loop is CASSDRASGGNEQFF. DNA of the CDR3: TGTGCCAGCAGCGACCGGGCTAGCGGGGGCAATGAGCAGTTCTTC. Based on the CDR3 plus reference TRBV2 and TRBJ2-1, the full variable domain is EPEVTQTPSHQVTQMGQEVILRCVPISNHLYFYWYRQILGQKVEFLVSFYNNEISEKSEIFDDQFSVERPDGSNFTLKIRSTKLEDSAMYFCASSDRASGGNEQFFGPGTRLTVL.

V gene TRBV3-1 (or the pseudogene TRBV3-2) combines with J gene TRBJ2-3; tentatively, D is TRBD2 (6 bases). With 4 bases removed from V and 4 bases from J, the gap between germline ends came to 9 bases. This CDR3 contains 13 residues. Germline CDR1 reads LGHDT; CDR2 reads YNNKEL (reference sequence). As DNA, the CDR3 is TGTGCCAGCAGCCTACCGGGAGCAGATACGCAGTATTTT. Amino acids: CASSLPGADTQYF.

The DNA of the CDR3 is TGTGCCTGGAGAAAGTTGACAGGGAATAATGAAAAACTGTTTTTT. Protein: CAWRKLTGNNEKLFF. The chain is built from TRBV30 and TRBJ1-4, with 7 bases fitting TRBD1. The length of the CDR3 is 15 residues. V shed 3 bases, J shed 4 bases, and the junction held 8 bases outside the gene matches. Germline CDR1 reads GTSNPN; CDR2 reads SVGIG (reference sequence).

This CDR3 is CASSLGQPRVALYGYTF. In DNA, the CDR3 is TGTGCCAGCAGCTTGGGACAACCAAGAGTCGCTCTCTATGGCTACACCTTC. The chain couples TRBV5-6 to TRBJ1-2; D is ambiguous. Germline CDR1 and CDR2: SGHDT and YYEEEE. This CDR3 region has 17 residues. Trimming removed 0 bases from V and 4 bases from J, with 19 bases in between.

V gene TRBV29-1 combines with J gene TRBJ2-5, with 7 bases aligning to TRBD2. Germline V gene data show CDR1 as SQVTM and CDR2 as ANQGSEA. Trimming took 7 bases from V and 9 from J; bases not matched to a gene: 14. The CDR3 has 13 residues. For the CDR3, the DNA is TGCAGCGCGGACGGCGGGACCCGGGGGGCCCAGTACTTC. Encoded protein: CSADGGTRGAQYF. Full variable domain (outside the CDR3, taken from reference TRBV29-1 and TRBJ2-5): SAVISQKPSRDICQRGTSLTIQCQVDSQVTMMFWYRQQPGQSLTLIATANQGSEATYESGFVIDKFPISRPNLTFSTLTVSNMSPEDSSIYLCSADGGTRGAQYFGPGTRLLVL.

The chain couples TRBV27 to TRBJ1-1; 8 nucleotides match TRBD1. The trim removed 5 bases at V and 0 bases at J, leaving 8 bases unmatched. The germline V gene has CDR1 MNHEY and CDR2 SMNVEV (reference sequence). This CDR3 region has 16 residues. The CDR3 loop is CASSRTGNTMNTEAFF. In DNA form, the CDR3 reads TGTGCCAGCAGTCGGACAGGGAATACCATGAACACTGAAGCTTTCTTT.

This clone was recorded only once. The rearrangement links TRBV5-1 to TRBJ1-5, with TRBD1 identical over 7 bases. Trimming at V came to 0 bases and at J to 5 bases, leaving 2 bases not matched to a gene. The germline V gene has CDR1 SGHRS and CDR2 YFSETQ. The CDR3 has 14 residues. The CDR3 coding sequence is TGCGCCAGCAGCTTGGGACAGGGATATCAGCCCCAGCATTTT. Amino acid sequence: CASSLGQGYQPQHF.

The chain is built from TRBV4-2 and TRBJ2-7; 8 bases line up with TRBD2. The CDR3 is 16 residues long. After removal of 0 bases from V and 7 bases from J, the junction contained 11 bases not matched to a gene. Germline CDR1 LGHNA, CDR2 YNFKEQ. DNA for the CDR3: TGTGCCAGCAGCCAAGATCTGCGTCGGGGGGGCCGTGAGCAGTACTTC. Residues: CASSQDLRRGGREQYF.

This chain joins TRBV15 and TRBJ1-2; tentatively, D is TRBD1 (5 bases). The CDR3 contains 16 residues. Trimming removed 0 bases at V and 4 bases at J, with 15 bases between. Germline V gene lookup returns CDR1 LNHNV and CDR2 YYDKDF (reference sequence). CDR3 residues: CATSRDGGKFSYGYTF. CDR3 bases: TGTGCCACCAGCAGAGACGGGGGGAAGTTTAGCTATGGCTACACCTTC. The full variable domain, with the rest looked up from reference TRBV15 and TRBJ1-2, is DAMVIQNPRYQVTQFGKPVTLSCSQTLNHNVMYWYQQKSSQAPKLLFHYYDKDFNNEADTPDNFQSRRPNTSFCFLDIRSPGLGDTAMYLCATSRDGGKFSYGYTFGSGTRLTVV.

V is TRBV4-3 and J is TRBJ1-6, with D perhaps TRBD1 (6 bases). The CDR3 has 18 amino acids. Trimming stripped 0 bases from V and 7 bases from J, with 19 bases between. The germline CDR1 and CDR2 sequences are LGHNA and YSLEER. CDR3 sequence: CASSQDPGQNPGNSPLHF. CDR3 coding DNA: TGCGCCAGCAGCCAAGACCCCGGACAGAACCCGGGAAATTCACCCCTCCACTTT.

The V and J genes are TRBV5-6 and TRBJ2-1; 9 nucleotides line up with TRBD2. Germline V gene lookup returns CDR1 SGHDT and CDR2 YYEEEE. V lost 6 bases, J lost 5 bases, and 12 bases stayed unmatched. The CDR3 has 16 amino acids. Written as DNA, the CDR3 is TGTGCCAGCACCAACGGCCCCAGCGGGGGGAACAATGAGCAGTTCTTC. Translated, it gives CASTNGPSGGNNEQFF. The whole variable domain, remainder taken from reference TRBV5-6 and TRBJ2-1, is DAGVTQSPTHLIKTRGQQVTLRCSPKSGHDTVSWYQQALGQGPQFIFQYYEEEERQRGNFPDRFSGHQFPNYSSELNVNALLLGDSALYLCASTNGPSGGNNEQFFGPGTRLTVL.

The gene calls are TRBV5-1 and TRBJ2-3; D might be TRBD1 (6 bases). Germline CDR1 and CDR2: SGHRS and YFSETQ. This CDR3 spans 15 amino acids. V lost 0 bases, J lost 1 base, and 9 bases lay in between. The CDR3 protein is CASSLGTVGTDTQYF. The CDR3 DNA sequence: TGCGCCAGCAGCTTGGGGACAGTCGGCACAGATACGCAGTATTTT.

The chain employs TRBV5-4 and TRBJ1-2, with 10 positions matching TRBD1. The germline gives CDR1 SGHNT, CDR2 YYREEE (reference sequence). This CDR3 has 15 residues. The V and J ends lost 0 bases and 3 bases, in that order; junction bases with no gene match: 2. For the CDR3, the DNA is TGTGCCAGCAGCTTGGTGGACAGGGGGGACTATGGCTACACCTTC. Translating it yields CASSLVDRGDYGYTF.

The rearrangement links TRBV6-2 or TRBV6-3 to TRBJ1-5; D is possibly TRBD1 (5 bases). CDR1 and CDR2 (germline): MNHEY, SVGEGT. The CDR3 is made up of 20 amino acids. V lost 1 base and J 6 bases, leaving 28 bases between the germline ends. CDR3 DNA: TGTGCCAGCAGTTACTGGGATATCGTTAGGGGCCGTTACAATGGTCAGCCCCAGCATTTT. Translation: CASSYWDIVRGRYNGQPQHF.